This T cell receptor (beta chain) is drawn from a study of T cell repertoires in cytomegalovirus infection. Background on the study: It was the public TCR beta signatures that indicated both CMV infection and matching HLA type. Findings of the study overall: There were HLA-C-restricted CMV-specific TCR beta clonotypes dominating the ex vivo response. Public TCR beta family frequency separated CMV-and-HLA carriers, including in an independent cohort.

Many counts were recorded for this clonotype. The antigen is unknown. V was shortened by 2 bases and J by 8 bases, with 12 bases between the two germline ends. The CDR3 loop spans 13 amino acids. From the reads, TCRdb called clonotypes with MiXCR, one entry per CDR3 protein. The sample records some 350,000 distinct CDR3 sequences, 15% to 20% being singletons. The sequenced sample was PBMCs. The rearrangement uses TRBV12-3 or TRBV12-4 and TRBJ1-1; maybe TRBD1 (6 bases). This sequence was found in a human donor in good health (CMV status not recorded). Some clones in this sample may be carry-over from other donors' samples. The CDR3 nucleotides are TGTGCCAGCAGTTTAACAGGGAGGGGAGAAGCTTTCTTT. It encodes CASSLTGRGEAFF.